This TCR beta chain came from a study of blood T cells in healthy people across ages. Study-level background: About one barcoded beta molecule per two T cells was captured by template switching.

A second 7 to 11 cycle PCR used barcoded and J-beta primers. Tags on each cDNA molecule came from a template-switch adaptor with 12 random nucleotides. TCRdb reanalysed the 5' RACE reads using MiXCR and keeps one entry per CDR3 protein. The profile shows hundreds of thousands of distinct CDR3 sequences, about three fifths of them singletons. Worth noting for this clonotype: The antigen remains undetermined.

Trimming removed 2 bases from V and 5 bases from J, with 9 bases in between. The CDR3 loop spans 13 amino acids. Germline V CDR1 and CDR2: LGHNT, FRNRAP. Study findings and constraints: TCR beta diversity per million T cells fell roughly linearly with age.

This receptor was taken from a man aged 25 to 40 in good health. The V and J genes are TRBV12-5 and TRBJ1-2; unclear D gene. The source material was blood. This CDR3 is CASGLPTSYGYTF. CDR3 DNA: TGTGCTAGTGGTTTGCCGACGAGTTATGGCTACACCTTC.